The rows below give T cell receptor beta chains drawn from one sample of a study of graft-versus-host responses after intestinal transplantation. The antigens these receptors bind are not known. Sequencing was performed with immunoSEQ multiplex PCR; in TCRdb, only in-frame clones are kept and a portion is missing. The sample holds 77,000 or so clones; approximately 94% are singletons and the top ten take around 0.53%. This sample comprised unstimulated CD8+ T cells sorted from spleen or lymph node cells, obtained before intestinal transplant. These TCRs come from a human donor who received an intestinal transplant. CDR3s include the opening cysteine and the closing phenylalanine or tryptophan. Size is omitted from some rows. Given values are once, few, many or a class for expanded clones.

-	TRBV7-9	CASSPAGGGSYNEQFF
-	TRBV27	CASSLFTGGVYNEQFF
-	TRBV27	CASSLWPSNSYNEQFF
-	TRBV4-1	CASSQLADNEQFF
-	TRBV30	CAWSYSGTEAFF
-	TRBV30	CAWTGKAASTDTQYF
-	TRBV14	CASSQVIGNYEQYF
-	TRBV6-5	CASREVFNEKLFF
-	TRBV2	CAQEGLGSVGRANVLTF
-	TRBV15	CATSLVGQGNTEAFF
-	TRBV27	CASSRDRGYEQYF
once	TRBV4-1	CASSQDQVIRVITNEKLFF
-	TRBV18	CASSPPRTVNTEAFF
-	TRBV9	CASSVGGGSGNTIYF
-	TRBV11-2	CASSLAGGPPPYIQYF
-	TRBV29-1	CSVGFTDTQYF
-	TRBV27	CASSPKGLGPHNEQFF
-	TRBV4-1	CASSQDRLAGRVYNEQFF
-	TRBV7-8	CASSTSVDEQYF
-	TRBV7-6	CASSLAGRVGDTQYF
once	TRBV7-3	CASSRAGGPGNEQFF
-	TRBV7-9	CASSLGWGYYGYTF
once	TRBV9	CASSNRGPGNTIYF
-	TRBV9	CASSPFGQGELFF